The rows below give T cell receptor beta chains drawn from one sample of a study of T cell repertoires in cytomegalovirus infection. These receptors are not linked to any known antigen. One entry per CDR3 protein, called by TCRdb with MiXCR from the reads. The sample has about 47,000 distinct CDR3 sequences, about 19% seen once. Sequencing used CD8+ T cells from cultured PBMCs, obtained from culture after CMV antigen stimulation. The receptors stem from a human donor in good health (CMV status not recorded). Some clones in this sample may be carry-over from other donors' samples. CDR3s leave out the opening cysteine and the closing phenylalanine or tryptophan.

14,TRBV7-8,ASQATGVLFNSPLH
11,TRBV7-2,ASSSHPGETQY
11,TRBV7-6,ASSPEITGELF
15,TRBV18,ASSPQSEAGIGYEQY
11,TRBV4-1,ASSTPGSPEAF
13,TRBV2,ASTEGRDRDNEQF
11,TRBV27,ASSLMGNQPQH
14,TRBV7-6,ASSLESQGANYEQY
13,TRBV4-1,ASSLRQGESYEQY
13,TRBV11-2,ASSLFPREDQPQH
13,TRBV6-2/TRBV6-3,ASSYQLAGQETQY
11,TRBV5-6,ASSPPDTGELF
10,TRBV6-2/TRBV6-3,ASRPRSYEQY
15,TRBV4-1,ASSQGDLGQGNEKLF
14,TRBV7-9,ASSWPKGGSGTEAF
12,TRBV7-9,ASSFGGTEDGYT
13,TRBV7-9,ASSSLFGTGDEQY
15,TRBV7-8,ASSPRTGVGGNQPQH
11,TRBV30,AWTARENTEAF
15,TRBV27,ASRPGDRATYNSPLH
12,TRBV7-2,ASSLIPGAPGYT
13,TRBV12-3/TRBV12-4,ASSFSTGEGYEQY
15,TRBV4-1,ASSQGGTPSSTDTQY
12,TRBV5-1,ASSSSGAQETQY
13,TRBV7-9,ASSLGSIRTNEQF
13,TRBV2,ASSEDGSSYNEQF
8,TRBV12-3/TRBV12-4,ASRLGELF
14,TRBV7-2,ASSPSGGLRNQPQH
10,TRBV7-6,ASSPSGNEQY
11,TRBV27,ASSLALLDTQY
12,TRBV28,ASSLSGWNEKLF
10,TRBV7-2,ASTGRRDTQY
15,TRBV7-2,ASSLRPGSSGANVLT
8,TRBV5-3,ASRTGEAF
11,TRBV6-8,ASSYATQETQY
10,TRBV7-9,ASGAAGNTIY
13,TRBV7-2,ASSINRGNTGELF
12,TRBV4-1,ASSFGQGRAEAF
12,TRBV7-2,ASSLVQQGYGYT
15,TRBV6-2/TRBV6-3,ASSYLAGQGRNQPQH
13,TRBV6-1,ASSSGQGRHSPLH
10,TRBV9,ASSVEGYEQY
13,TRBV6-5,ASSYSWGADTEAF
14,TRBV20-1,RVHDPRRPYNSPLH
13,TRBV27,ASSLEIGSSYEQY
11,TRBV29-1,SAPGREKETQY
10,TRBV6-1,ALAELNYGYT
13,TRBV6-2/TRBV6-3,ASSSRGGTKNIQY
16,TRBV4-2,ASSQDSQILGMNTEAF
13,TRBV12-3/TRBV12-4,ASSLWTLSYNEQF
11,TRBV27,ASSLWGGREQF
9,TRBV24-1,ATSDGSGQF
13,TRBV20-1,SARDGGRIDNEQF